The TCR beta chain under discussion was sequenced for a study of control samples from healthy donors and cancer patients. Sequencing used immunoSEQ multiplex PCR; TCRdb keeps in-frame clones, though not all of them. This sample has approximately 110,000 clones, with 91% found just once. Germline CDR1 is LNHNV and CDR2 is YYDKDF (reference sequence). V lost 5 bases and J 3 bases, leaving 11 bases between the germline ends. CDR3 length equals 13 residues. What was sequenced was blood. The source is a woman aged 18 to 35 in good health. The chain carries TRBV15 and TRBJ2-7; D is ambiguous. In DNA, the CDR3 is TGTGCCACCAGCCGGAGTGGACGCTACGAGCAGTACTTC. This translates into CATSRSGRYEQYF.